The TCR beta chain under discussion was sequenced for a study of beta chain features in type 1 diabetes. Turning to the study itself: Age, gender and cell yields were alike across patients and healthy donors. Findings of the study overall: Type 1 diabetes patients had TCRB CDR3s that were shorter (moderately but significantly so) in all four CD4+ subsets.

Notes on this clone: Its antigen remains unknown.

The V segment lost 4 bases and the J segment 7 bases; nucleotides outside the gene matches: 3. Germline CDR1 is MGHDK and CDR2 is SYGVNS. There are 13 residues in the CDR3. Every isolated RNA sample was fully reverse transcribed, so sequencing captured expressed TCRB transcripts. Using immunoSEQ multiplex PCR, the repertoire was profiled, and TCRdb retains in-frame clones only, with some absent. The sample yields 200,000 to 250,000 clones, about 15% seen once. V is TRBV25-1 and J is TRBJ1-5; 8 nucleotides agree with TRBD1. This TCR was sampled from a man aged 30 to 45 with type 1 diabetes. Sequenced: naive CD4+ T cells from blood. The CDR3 nucleotides read TGTGCCAGCAGTGGGACAGGGCGGCAGCCCCAGCATTTT. Translating gives CASSGTGRQPQHF. Full variable domain (remainder filled in from reference TRBV25-1 and TRBJ1-5): EADIYQTPRYLVIGTGKKITLECSQTMGHDKMYWYQQDPGMELHLIHYSYGVNSTEKGDLSSESTVSRIRTEHFPLTLESARPSHTSQYLCASSGTGRQPQHFGDGTRLSIL.